A selection of T cell receptor beta chains follows, all from one sample in a study of cytomegalovirus exposure and HLA in healthy donors. Method: immunoSEQ multiplex PCR; TCRdb's copy keeps in-frame clones and lacks some. The table lists more than 130,000 clones, about 86% of them singletons. Sequencing was performed on PBMCs. The receptors shown here come from a man between 35 and 55 years old in good health and CMV-seropositive. Each CDR3 is given with its conserved first and last residue. Fields, in order: D gene, V gene, CDR3 protein. A D gene is named only where the DNA matches it firmly.

TRBD2	TRBV10-3	CAIRGSLAGGLNEQFF
-	TRBV4-3	CASSQGLAFSGNTIYF
TRBD2	TRBV5-4	CASSTGLAGQETQYF
TRBD2	TRBV30	CAWSVFAGGPNEQFF
-	TRBV4-3	CASSQDSQLEAFF
-	TRBV7-8	CASSLGGRETQYF
-	TRBV12-2	CASRPRNQGNGYTF
TRBD2	TRBV20-1	CSALAGYEQYF
TRBD1	TRBV7-2	CASSLASIGQGNSYEQYF
-	TRBV11-3	CASSDSGLMYTGELFF
TRBD2	TRBV4-1	CASSQLPSGRDWSWNEQFF
TRBD1	TRBV27	CASSGPGTGAYGYTF
-	TRBV6-5	CASSYSIIGSGNTIYF
-	TRBV7-6	CASSQGNTIYF
-	TRBV6-5	CASSAWGELFF
TRBD1	TRBV15	CATSRGTGYTYEQYF